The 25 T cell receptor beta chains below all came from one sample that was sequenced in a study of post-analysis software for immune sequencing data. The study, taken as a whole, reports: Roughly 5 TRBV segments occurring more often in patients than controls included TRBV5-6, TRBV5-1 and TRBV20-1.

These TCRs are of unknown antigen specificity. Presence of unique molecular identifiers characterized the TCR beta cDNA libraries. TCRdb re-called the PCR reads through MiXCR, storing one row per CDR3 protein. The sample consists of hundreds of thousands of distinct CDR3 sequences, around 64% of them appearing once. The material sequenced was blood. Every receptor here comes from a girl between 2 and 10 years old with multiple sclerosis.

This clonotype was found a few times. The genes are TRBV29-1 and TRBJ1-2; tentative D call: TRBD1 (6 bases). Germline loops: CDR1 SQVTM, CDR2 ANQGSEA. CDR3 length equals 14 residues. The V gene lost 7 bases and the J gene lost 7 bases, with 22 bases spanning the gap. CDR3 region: CSAESSAGAAGYTF. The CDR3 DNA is TGCAGCGCGGAATCATCCGCGGGGGCGGCTGGCTACACCTTC.

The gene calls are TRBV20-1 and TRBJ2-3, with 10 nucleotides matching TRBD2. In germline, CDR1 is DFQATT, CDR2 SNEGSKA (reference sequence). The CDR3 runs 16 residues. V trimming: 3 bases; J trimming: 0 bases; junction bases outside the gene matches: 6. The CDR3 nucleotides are TGCAGTGCTAGGGTGTTAGCGGGGGGTAGCACAGATACGCAGTATTTT. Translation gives CSARVLAGGSTDTQYF.

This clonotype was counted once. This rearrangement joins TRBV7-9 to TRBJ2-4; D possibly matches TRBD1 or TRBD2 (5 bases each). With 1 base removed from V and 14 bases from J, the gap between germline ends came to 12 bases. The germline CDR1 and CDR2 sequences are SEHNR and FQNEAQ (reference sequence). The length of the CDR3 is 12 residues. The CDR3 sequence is CASSLGDGREYF. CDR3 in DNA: TGTGCCAGCAGCTTAGGGGACGGTCGGGAGTACTTC.

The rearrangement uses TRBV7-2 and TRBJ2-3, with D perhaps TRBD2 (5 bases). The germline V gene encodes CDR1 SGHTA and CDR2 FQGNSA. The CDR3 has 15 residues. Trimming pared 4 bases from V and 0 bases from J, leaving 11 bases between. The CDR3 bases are TGTGCCAGCAGCTCCCAAGGCGGGAGCACAGATACGCAGTATTTT. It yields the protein CASSSQGGSTDTQYF.

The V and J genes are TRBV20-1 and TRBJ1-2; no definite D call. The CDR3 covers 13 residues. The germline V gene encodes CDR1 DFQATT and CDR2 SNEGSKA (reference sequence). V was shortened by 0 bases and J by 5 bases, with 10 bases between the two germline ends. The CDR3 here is CSARDLKGYGYTF. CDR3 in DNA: TGCAGTGCTAGAGATCTAAAGGGTTATGGCTACACCTTC.

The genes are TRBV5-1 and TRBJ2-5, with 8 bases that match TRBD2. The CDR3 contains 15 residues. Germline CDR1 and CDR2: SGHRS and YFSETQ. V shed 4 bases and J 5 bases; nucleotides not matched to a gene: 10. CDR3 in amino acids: CASSPEQAGVETQYF. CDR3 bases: TGCGCCAGCAGCCCGGAACAAGCGGGAGTTGAGACCCAGTACTTC. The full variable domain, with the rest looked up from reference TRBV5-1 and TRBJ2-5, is KAGVTQTPRYLIKTRGQQVTLSCSPISGHRSVSWYQQTPGQGLQFLFEYFSETQRNKGNFPGRFSGRQFSNSRSEMNVSTLELGDSALYLCASSPEQAGVETQYFGPGTRLLVL.

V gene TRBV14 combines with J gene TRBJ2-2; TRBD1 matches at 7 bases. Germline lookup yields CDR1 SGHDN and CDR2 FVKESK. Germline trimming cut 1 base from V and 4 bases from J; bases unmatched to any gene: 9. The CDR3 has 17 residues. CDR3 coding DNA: TGTGCCAGCAGCCAAGGGGGGACAGAGCGACTCACCGGGGAGCTGTTTTTT. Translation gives CASSQGGTERLTGELFF.

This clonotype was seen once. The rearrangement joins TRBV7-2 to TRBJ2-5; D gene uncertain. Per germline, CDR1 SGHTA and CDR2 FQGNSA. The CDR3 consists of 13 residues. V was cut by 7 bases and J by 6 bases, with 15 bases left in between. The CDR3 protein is CASNPGRVQTQYF. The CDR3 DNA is TGTGCCAGCAACCCTGGCCGGGTGCAGACCCAGTACTTC. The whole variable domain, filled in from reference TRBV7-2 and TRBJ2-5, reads GAGVSQSPSNKVTEKGKDVELRCDPISGHTALYWYRQSLGQGLEFLIYFQGNSAPDKSGLPSDRFSAERTGGSVSTLTIQRTQQEDSAVYLCASNPGRVQTQYFGPGTRLLVL.

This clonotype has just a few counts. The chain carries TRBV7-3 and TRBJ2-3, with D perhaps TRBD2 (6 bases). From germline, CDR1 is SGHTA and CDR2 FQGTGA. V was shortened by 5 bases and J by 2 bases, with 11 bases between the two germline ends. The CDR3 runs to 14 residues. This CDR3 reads CASSPQGLTDTQYF. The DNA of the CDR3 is TGTGCCAGCAGCCCCCAGGGACTCACAGATACGCAGTATTTT.

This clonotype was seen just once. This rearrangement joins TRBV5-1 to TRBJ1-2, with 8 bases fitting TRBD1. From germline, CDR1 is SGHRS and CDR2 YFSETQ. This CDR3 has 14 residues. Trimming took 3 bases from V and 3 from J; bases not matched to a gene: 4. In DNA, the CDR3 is TGCGCCAGCAGCTCGGGACAGGATTACTATGGCTACACCTTC. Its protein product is CASSSGQDYYGYTF.

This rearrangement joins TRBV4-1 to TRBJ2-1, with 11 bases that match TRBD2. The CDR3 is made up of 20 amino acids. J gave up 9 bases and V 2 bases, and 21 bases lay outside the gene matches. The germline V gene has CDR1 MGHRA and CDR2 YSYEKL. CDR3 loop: CASSQRTGTSGNSVHGEQFF. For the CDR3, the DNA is TGCGCCAGCAGCCAACGAACCGGGACTAGCGGCAATTCCGTCCATGGTGAGCAGTTCTTC.

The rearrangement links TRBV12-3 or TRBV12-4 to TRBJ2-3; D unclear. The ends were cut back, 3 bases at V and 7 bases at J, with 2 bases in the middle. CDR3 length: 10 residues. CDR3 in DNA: TGTGCCAGCAGTTTGAATACGCAGTATTTT. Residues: CASSLNTQYF.

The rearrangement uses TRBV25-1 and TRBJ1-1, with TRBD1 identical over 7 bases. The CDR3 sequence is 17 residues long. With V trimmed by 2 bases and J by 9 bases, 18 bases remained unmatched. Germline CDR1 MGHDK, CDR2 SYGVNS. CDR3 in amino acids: CASSEGTRGPSAAQAFF. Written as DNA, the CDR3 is TGTGCCAGCAGTGAAGGGACGAGGGGGCCGTCGGCAGCACAAGCTTTCTTT. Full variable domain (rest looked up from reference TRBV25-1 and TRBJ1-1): EADIYQTPRYLVIGTGKKITLECSQTMGHDKMYWYQQDPGMELHLIHYSYGVNSTEKGDLSSESTVSRIRTEHFPLTLESARPSHTSQYLCASSEGTRGPSAAQAFFGQGTRLTVV.

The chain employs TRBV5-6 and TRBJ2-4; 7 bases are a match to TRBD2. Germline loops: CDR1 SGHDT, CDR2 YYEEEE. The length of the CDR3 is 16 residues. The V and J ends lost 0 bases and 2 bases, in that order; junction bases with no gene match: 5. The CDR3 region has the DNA TGTGCCAGCAGCTTGGAGGGCGGGAGATCCAAAAACATTCAGTACTTC. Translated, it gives CASSLEGGRSKNIQYF.

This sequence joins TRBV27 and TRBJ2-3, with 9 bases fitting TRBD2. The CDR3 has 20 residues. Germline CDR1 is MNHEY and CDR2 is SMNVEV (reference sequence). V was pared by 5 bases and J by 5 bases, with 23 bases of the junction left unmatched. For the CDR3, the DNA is TGTGCCAGCAGTCTAAACCCTCCCGGGACTAGCCCCCAGGATGGAGATACGCAGTATTTT. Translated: CASSLNPPGTSPQDGDTQYF.

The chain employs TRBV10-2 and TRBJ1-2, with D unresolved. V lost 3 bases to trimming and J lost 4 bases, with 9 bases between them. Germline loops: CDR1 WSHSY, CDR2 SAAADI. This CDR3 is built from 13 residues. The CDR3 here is CASSDLPTYGYTF. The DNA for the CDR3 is TGCGCCAGCAGTGACCTCCCCACCTATGGCTACACCTTC.

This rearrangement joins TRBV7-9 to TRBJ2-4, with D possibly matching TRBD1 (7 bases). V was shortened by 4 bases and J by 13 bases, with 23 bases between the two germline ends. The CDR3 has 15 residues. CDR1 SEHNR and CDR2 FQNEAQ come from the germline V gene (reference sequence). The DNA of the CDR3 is TGTGCCAGCAGCTCCCCGGGGACAGTTCCTCGGGAGCAGTACTTC. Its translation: CASSSPGTVPREQYF.

The CDR3 here is CSARGAYGYTF. The CDR3, as DNA: TGCAGCGCCAGGGGCGCCTATGGCTACACCTTC. This chain uses TRBV29-1 with TRBJ1-2, with a weak D call TRBD1 (6 bases). Germline CDR1 SQVTM, CDR2 ANQGSEA. The CDR3 consists of 11 residues. Trimming left V 7 bases short and J 4 bases short, with 10 bases between.

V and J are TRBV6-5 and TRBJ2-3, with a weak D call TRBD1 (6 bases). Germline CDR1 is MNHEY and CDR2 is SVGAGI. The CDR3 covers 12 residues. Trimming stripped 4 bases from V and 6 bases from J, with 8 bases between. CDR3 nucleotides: TGTGCCAGCAGTTCAGGGGTTGATACGCAGTATTTT. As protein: CASSSGVDTQYF.

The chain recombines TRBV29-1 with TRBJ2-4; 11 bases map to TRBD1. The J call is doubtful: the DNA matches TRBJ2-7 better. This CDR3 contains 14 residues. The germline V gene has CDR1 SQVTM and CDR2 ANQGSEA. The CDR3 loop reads CSVEEVGQGVEQYF. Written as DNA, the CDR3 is TGCAGCGTTGAAGAGGTGGGACAGGGGGTCGAGCAGTACTTC.

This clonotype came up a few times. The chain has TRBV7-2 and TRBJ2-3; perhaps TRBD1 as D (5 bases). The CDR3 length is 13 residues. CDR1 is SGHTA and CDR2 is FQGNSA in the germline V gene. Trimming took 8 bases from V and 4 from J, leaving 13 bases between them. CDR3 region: CASVDRAADTQYF. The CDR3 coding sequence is TGTGCCAGCGTCGACAGAGCTGCAGATACGCAGTATTTT. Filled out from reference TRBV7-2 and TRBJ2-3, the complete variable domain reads GAGVSQSPSNKVTEKGKDVELRCDPISGHTALYWYRQSLGQGLEFLIYFQGNSAPDKSGLPSDRFSAERTGGSVSTLTIQRTQQEDSAVYLCASVDRAADTQYFGPGTRLTVL.

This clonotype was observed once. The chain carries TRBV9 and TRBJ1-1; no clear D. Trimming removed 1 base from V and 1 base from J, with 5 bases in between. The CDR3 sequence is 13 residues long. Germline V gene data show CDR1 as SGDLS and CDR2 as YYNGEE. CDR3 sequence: CASSVRQNTEAFF. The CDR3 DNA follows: TGTGCCAGCAGCGTAAGACAGAACACTGAAGCTTTCTTT.

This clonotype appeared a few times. The CDR3 nucleotides read TGTGCCAGCCGGGGACGAGGGGGAGATACGCAGTATTTT. Its protein product is CASRGRGGDTQYF. This chain uses TRBV7-2 with TRBJ2-3, with D tentatively TRBD1 (6 bases). The CDR3 runs to 13 residues. CDR1 and CDR2 from the germline V gene are SGHTA and FQGNSA. V dropped 8 bases and J dropped 5 bases, with 14 bases sitting between them.

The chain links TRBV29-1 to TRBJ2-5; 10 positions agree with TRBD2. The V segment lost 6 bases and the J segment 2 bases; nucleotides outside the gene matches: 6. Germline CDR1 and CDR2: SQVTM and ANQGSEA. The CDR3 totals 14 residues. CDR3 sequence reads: CSVSSGSGQETQYF. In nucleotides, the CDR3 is TGCAGCGTCTCTAGCGGGAGTGGTCAAGAGACCCAGTACTTC.

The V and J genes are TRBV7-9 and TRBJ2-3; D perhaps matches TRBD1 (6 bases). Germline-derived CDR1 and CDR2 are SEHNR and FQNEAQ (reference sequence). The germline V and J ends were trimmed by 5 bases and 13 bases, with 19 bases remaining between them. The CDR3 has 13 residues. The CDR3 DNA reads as TGTGCCAGCAGCACGCCCGGGACACCCACAGAGTATTTT. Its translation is CASSTPGTPTEYF.